This TCR beta chain was recovered during a study of long-term antiretroviral therapy in people with HIV. For the study at large: Collection of the earliest samples took place about a decade ahead of the 2015 immediate-ART recommendation. Study-wide results and caveats: Pre-ART clonal expansions dominated every time point's repertoire. Researchers lacked any data on ART adherence, viral resistance or therapy changes.

Per individual, the PBMC samples numbered at least one pre-ART and at least two post-ART. Sequencing used immunoSEQ v3.0 at survey level. Sequencing used immunoSEQ multiplex PCR; TCRdb keeps in-frame clones, though not all of them. The sample records tens of thousands of clones, about 79% being singletons. The V end was cut by 1 base, the J end by 1 base, with 10 bases between. The CDR3 has 15 residues. Per germline, CDR1 LNHDA and CDR2 SQIVND (reference sequence). Worth noting for this clone: The antigen remains undetermined.

This clonotype was obtained from a man younger than 30 with HIV. This sample comprised unsorted PBMCs, obtained 0.1 years before starting antiretroviral therapy. The chain uses TRBV19 and TRBJ1-2; D not resolved. CDR3 DNA: TGTGCCAGTAGTATAGCTGCGACTGATAACTATGGCTACACCTTC. Its translation: CASSIAATDNYGYTF.